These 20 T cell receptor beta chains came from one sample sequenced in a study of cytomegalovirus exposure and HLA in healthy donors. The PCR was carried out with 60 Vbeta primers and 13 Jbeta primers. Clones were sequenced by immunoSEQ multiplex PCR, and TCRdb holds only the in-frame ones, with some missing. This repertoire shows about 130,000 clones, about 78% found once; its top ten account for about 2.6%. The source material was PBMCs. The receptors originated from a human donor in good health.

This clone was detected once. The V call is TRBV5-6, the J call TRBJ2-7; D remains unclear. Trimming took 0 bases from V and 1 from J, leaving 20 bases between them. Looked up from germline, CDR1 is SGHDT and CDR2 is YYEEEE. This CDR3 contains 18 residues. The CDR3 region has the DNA TGTGCCAGCAGCTTGGGTTTTGGCCGAGCGCTCTCTTCCTACGAGCAGTACTTC. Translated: CASSLGFGRALSSYEQYF.

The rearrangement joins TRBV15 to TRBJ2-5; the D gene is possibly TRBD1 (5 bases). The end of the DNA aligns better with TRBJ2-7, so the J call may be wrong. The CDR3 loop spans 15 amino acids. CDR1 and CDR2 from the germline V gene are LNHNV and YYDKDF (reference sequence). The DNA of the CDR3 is TGTGCCACCAGCAGAGATCGCAGGGTTTCCTACGAGCAGTACTTC. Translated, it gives CATSRDRRVSYEQYF.

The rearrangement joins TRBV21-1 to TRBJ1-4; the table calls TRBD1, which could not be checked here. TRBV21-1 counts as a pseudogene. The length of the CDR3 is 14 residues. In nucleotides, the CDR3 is TGTGCCAGCAGATGGACAGGGAGGGACGAAAAACTGTTTTTT. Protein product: CASRWTGRDEKLFF.

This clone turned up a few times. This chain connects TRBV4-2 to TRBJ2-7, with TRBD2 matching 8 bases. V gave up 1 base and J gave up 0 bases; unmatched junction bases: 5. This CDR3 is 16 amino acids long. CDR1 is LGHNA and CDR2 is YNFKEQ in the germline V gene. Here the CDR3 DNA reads TGTGCCAGCAGCCAAGGGCTAGCGGGTCACTCCTACGAGCAGTACTTC. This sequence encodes CASSQGLAGHSYEQYF.

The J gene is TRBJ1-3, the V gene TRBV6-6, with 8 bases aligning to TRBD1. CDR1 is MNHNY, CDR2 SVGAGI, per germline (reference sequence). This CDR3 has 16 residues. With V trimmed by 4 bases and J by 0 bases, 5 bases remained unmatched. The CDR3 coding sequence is TGTGCCAGCAGTTTCGGGACAGGTTTCTCTGGAAACACCATATATTTT. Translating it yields CASSFGTGFSGNTIYF.

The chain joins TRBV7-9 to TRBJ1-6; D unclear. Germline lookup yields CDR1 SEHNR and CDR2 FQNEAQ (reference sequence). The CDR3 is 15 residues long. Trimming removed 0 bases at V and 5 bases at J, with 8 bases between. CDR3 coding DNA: TGTGCCAGCAGCTTAGCCTCTTCCCATAATTCACCCCTCCACTTT. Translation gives CASSLASSHNSPLHF.

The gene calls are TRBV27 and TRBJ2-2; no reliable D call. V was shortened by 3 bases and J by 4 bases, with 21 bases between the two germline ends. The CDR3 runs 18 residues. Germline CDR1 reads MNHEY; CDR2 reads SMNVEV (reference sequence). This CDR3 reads CASSFFVSNLRVTGELFF. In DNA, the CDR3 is TGTGCCAGCAGTTTTTTCGTAAGCAACCTACGGGTCACCGGGGAGCTGTTTTTT.

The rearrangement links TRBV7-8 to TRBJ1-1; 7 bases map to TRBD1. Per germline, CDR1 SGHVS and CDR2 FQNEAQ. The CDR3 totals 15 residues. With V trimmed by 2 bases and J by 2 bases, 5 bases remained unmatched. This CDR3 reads CASSLLTGRNTEAFF. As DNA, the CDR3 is TGTGCCAGCAGCTTATTGACAGGGCGCAACACTGAAGCTTTCTTT.

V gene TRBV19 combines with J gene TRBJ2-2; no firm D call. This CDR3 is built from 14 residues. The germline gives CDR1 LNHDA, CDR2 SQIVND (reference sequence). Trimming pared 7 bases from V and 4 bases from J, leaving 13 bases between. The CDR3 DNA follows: TGTGCCAGTACCCCTGACACTTTCACCGGGGAGCTGTTTTTT. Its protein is CASTPDTFTGELFF.

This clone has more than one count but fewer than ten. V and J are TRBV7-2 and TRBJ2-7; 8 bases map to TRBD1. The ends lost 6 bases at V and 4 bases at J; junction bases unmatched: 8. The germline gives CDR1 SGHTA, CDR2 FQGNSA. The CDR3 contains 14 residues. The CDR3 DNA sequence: TGTGCCAGCAGGGAACAGGGGGGAGGTTACGAGCAGTACTTC. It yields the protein CASREQGGGYEQYF.

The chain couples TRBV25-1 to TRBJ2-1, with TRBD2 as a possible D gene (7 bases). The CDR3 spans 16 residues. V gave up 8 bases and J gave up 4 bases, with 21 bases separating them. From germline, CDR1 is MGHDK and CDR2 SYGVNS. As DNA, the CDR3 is TGTGCCAGCGGGGGGGGCCGGGGTGAGATATACAATGAGCAGTTCTTC. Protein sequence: CASGGGRGEIYNEQFF.

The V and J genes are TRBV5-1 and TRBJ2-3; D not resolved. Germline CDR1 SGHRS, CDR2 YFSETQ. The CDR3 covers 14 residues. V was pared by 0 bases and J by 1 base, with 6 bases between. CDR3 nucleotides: TGCGCCAGCAGCTTGGCGGCGGGCACAGATACGCAGTATTTT. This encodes CASSLAAGTDTQYF.

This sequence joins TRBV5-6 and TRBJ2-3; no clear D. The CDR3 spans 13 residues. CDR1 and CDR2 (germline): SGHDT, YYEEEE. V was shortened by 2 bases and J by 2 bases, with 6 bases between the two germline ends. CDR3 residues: CASSFIPTDTQYF. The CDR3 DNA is TGTGCCAGCAGCTTTATCCCCACAGATACGCAGTATTTT.

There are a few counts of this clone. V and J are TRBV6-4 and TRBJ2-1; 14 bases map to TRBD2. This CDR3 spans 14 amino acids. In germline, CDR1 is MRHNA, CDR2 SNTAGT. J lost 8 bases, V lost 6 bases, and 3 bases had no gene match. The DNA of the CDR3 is TGTGCCAGCAGCCGACTAGCGGGAGGGGATGAGCAGTTCTTC. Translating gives CASSRLAGGDEQFF.

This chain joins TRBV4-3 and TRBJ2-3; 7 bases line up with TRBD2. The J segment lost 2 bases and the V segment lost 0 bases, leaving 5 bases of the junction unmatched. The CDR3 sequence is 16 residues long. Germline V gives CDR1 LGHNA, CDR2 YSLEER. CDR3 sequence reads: CASSQERSGLTDTQYF. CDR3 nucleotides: TGCGCCAGCAGCCAAGAGCGTAGCGGGCTCACAGATACGCAGTATTTT.

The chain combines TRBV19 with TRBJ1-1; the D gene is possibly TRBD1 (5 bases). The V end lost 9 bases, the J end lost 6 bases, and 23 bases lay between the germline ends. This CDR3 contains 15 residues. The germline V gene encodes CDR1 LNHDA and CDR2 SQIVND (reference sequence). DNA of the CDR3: TGTGCCAGCAATTCAATGATGGGGCGCGGGGCTGAAGCTTTCTTT. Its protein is CASNSMMGRGAEAFF.

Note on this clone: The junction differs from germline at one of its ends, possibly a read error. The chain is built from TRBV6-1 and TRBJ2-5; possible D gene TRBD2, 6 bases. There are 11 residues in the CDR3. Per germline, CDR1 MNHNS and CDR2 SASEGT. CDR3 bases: TGTGCCAGCCGGGACTCAGAGGCCCAGTACTTC. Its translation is CASRDSEAQYF.

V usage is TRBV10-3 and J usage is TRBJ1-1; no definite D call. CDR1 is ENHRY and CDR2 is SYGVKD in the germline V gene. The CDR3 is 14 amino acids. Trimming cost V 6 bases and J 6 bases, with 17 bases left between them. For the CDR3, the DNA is TGTGCCATCAGACTGCGCGGGGTTAGCGCTGAAGCTTTCTTT. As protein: CAIRLRGVSAEAFF.

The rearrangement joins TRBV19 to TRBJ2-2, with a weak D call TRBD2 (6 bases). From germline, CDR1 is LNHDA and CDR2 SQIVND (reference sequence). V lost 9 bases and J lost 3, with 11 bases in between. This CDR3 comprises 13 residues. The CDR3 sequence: CASRTTYTGELFF. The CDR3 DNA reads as TGTGCCAGCCGGACTACTTACACCGGGGAGCTGTTTTTT.

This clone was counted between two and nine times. CDR3 sequence (DNA): TGCGCCAGCAGCTTGTCGTCGCCGGGCAATGAGCAGTTCTTC. Its translation is CASSLSSPGNEQFF. The V gene is TRBV5-1, the J gene TRBJ2-1; D ambiguous. The V end was cut by 1 base, the J end by 6 bases, with 11 bases between. Germline V gives CDR1 SGHRS, CDR2 YFSETQ. This CDR3 region has 14 residues. The full variable domain, with the rest looked up from reference TRBV5-1 and TRBJ2-1, is KAGVTQTPRYLIKTRGQQVTLSCSPISGHRSVSWYQQTPGQGLQFLFEYFSETQRNKGNFPGRFSGRQFSNSRSEMNVSTLELGDSALYLCASSLSSPGNEQFFGPGTRLTVL.